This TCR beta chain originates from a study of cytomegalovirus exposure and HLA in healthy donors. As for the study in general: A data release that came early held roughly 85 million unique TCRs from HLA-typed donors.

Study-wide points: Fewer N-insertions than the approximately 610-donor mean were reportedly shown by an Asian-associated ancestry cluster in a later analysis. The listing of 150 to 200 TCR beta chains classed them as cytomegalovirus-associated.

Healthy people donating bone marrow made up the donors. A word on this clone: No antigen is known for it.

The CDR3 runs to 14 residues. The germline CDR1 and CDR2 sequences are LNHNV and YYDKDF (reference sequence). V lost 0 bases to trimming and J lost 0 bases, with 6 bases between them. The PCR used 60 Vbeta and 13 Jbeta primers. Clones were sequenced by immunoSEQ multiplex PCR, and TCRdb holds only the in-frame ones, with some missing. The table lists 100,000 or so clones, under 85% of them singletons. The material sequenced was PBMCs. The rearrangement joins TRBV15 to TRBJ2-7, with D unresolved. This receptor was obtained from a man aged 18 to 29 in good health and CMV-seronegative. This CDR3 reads CATSRDDFSYEQYF. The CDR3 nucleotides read TGTGCCACCAGCAGAGACGACTTCTCCTACGAGCAGTACTTC.